This entry lists 18 T cell receptor beta chains sequenced from one sample in a study of blood T cell repertoires in COVID-19. Here immunoSEQ multiplex PCR was the method, and the copy in TCRdb shows in-frame clones only, minus some. The top ten clones hold around 2.4% of a sample with under 350,000 clones, around nine tenths of them seen once. What was sequenced was PBMCs or T cells enriched from blood (not recorded which). The receptor source for this set is a woman under 30 who had recovered from COVID-19.

The rearrangement uses TRBV7-2 and TRBJ1-1; 9 nucleotides line up with TRBD1. The trim removed 4 bases at V and 0 bases at J, leaving 3 bases unmatched. The CDR3 extends over 15 amino acids. In germline, CDR1 is SGHTA, CDR2 FQGNSA. The CDR3 sequence: CASSYRTGVNTEAFF. The CDR3 DNA follows: TGTGCCAGCAGCTATCGGACAGGGGTGAACACTGAAGCTTTCTTT.

The V and J genes are TRBV7-9 and TRBJ2-1; possible D gene TRBD2, 6 bases. The CDR3 spans 10 residues. Germline V gene sequence: CDR1 SEHNR, CDR2 FQNEAQ (reference sequence). CDR3: CASGDNEQFF. The CDR3 DNA sequence: TGTGCTTCGGGGGACAATGAGCAGTTCTTC. The full variable domain, with the rest looked up from reference TRBV7-9 and TRBJ2-1, is DTGVSQNPRHKITKRGQNVTFRCDPISEHNRLYWYRQTLGQGPEFLTYFQNEAQLEKSRLLSDRFSAERPKGSFSTLEIQRTEQGDSAMYLCASGDNEQFFGPGTRLTVL.

J is TRBJ2-1 and V is TRBV7-9; weak D call: TRBD2 (5 bases). The V gene's germline CDR1 is SEHNR and CDR2 FQNEAQ (reference sequence). CDR3 length: 14 amino acids. Trimming stripped 3 bases from V and 0 bases from J, with 6 bases between. The CDR3 protein is CASSLGASYNEQFF. Here the CDR3 DNA reads TGTGCCAGCAGCTTGGGAGCCTCCTACAATGAGCAGTTCTTC.

The chain uses TRBV18 and TRBJ1-1; 7 bases map to TRBD1. Per the germline V gene, CDR1 is KGHSH and CDR2 is LQKENI. The CDR3 spans 16 residues. The V segment lost 2 bases and the J segment 1 base; nucleotides outside the gene matches: 7. The CDR3 coding sequence is TGTGCCAGCTCACCATCTATAAACAGGGGGAACACTGAAGCTTTCTTT. Its translation: CASSPSINRGNTEAFF.

This clone was found once. This chain uses TRBV27 with TRBJ2-7, with TRBD2 matching over 12 bases. The CDR3 loop spans 15 amino acids. Germline V gene sequence: CDR1 MNHEY, CDR2 SMNVEV (reference sequence). The V segment lost 5 bases and the J segment 9 bases; nucleotides outside the gene matches: 11. CDR3 in DNA: TGTGCCAGCAGTCTAACCGGGACTAGCGGGTCGCGGCAGTACTTC. It codes for CASSLTGTSGSRQYF.

This clone appeared once. The rearrangement uses TRBV23-1 and TRBJ2-2; 11 bases align to TRBD1. TRBV23-1 is recorded as an ORF, its role being uncertain. The V and J ends lost 6 bases and 4 bases, in that order; junction bases with no gene match: 10. CDR3 length: 17 residues. CDR3 sequence reads: CASSLGQGARVTGELFF. In DNA, the CDR3 is TGCGCCAGCAGCCTCGGACAGGGGGCGCGAGTCACCGGGGAGCTGTTTTTT.

The chain recombines TRBV5-1 with TRBJ1-1; 8 bases are shared with TRBD1. Trimming removed 4 bases from V and 5 bases from J; junction bases left unmatched: 7. Germline V lookup: CDR1 SGHRS, CDR2 YFSETQ. The CDR3 spans 14 residues. CDR3 in DNA: TGCGCCAGCAGCACACAGGGGGGAGTAACTGAAGCTTTCTTT. Its translation is CASSTQGGVTEAFF. Combining the CDR3 with reference TRBV5-1 and TRBJ1-1 gives the whole variable domain KAGVTQTPRYLIKTRGQQVTLSCSPISGHRSVSWYQQTPGQGLQFLFEYFSETQRNKGNFPGRFSGRQFSNSRSEMNVSTLELGDSALYLCASSTQGGVTEAFFGQGTRLTVV.

This clone came up once. The V call is TRBV27, the J call TRBJ1-6; D may be TRBD1 (6 bases). Germline V gives CDR1 MNHEY, CDR2 SMNVEV (reference sequence). This CDR3 contains 14 residues. The V gene lost 4 bases and the J gene lost 7 bases, with 11 bases spanning the gap. The CDR3 spells CASSSWTANSPLHF. The CDR3 nucleotides read TGTGCCAGCAGTTCTTGGACAGCAAATTCACCCCTCCACTTT.

This chain links TRBV29-1 with TRBJ1-1; perhaps TRBD1 as D (6 bases). This CDR3 is built from 13 residues. V gave up 6 bases and J gave up 7 bases, with 18 bases separating them. Germline V gene sequence: CDR1 SQVTM, CDR2 ANQGSEA. CDR3 in DNA: TGCAGCGTCCAAGAGGGGGGGCAAGGTGAAGCTTTCTTT. Protein: CSVQEGGQGEAFF.

The chain uses TRBV5-1 and TRBJ2-5; 10 bases agree with TRBD2. V lost 6 bases, J lost 2 bases, and 4 bases stayed unmatched. CDR1 and CDR2 from the germline V gene are SGHRS and YFSETQ. There are 14 residues in the CDR3. CDR3 residues: CASTLAGVQETQYF. The CDR3 coding sequence is TGCGCCAGCACCCTAGCGGGAGTGCAAGAGACCCAGTACTTC.

This clone was observed a handful of times. The rearrangement joins TRBV2 to TRBJ1-5, with 7 bases aligning to TRBD1. Germline V lookup: CDR1 SNHLY, CDR2 FYNNEI. V trimming: 6 bases; J trimming: 2 bases; junction bases outside the gene matches: 10. The CDR3 extends over 16 amino acids. The DNA of the CDR3 is TGTGCCAGCAGAGACGAACAGGGGTTTCGCAATCAGCCCCAGCATTTT. Amino acids: CASRDEQGFRNQPQHF.

Only a few counts were recorded for this clone. The chain employs TRBV7-9 and TRBJ1-1; 7 positions match TRBD1. V was clipped by 3 bases and J by 4 bases; unmatched bases: 5. The CDR3 covers 14 residues. Germline V gives CDR1 SEHNR, CDR2 FQNEAQ (reference sequence). CDR3 DNA sequence: TGTGCCAGCAGCTTTATAGCAGGGGGCACTGAAGCTTTCTTT. This sequence encodes CASSFIAGGTEAFF.

The V call is TRBV28, the J call TRBJ1-2; D perhaps matches TRBD1 (5 bases). Germline V gene lookup returns CDR1 MDHEN and CDR2 SYDVKM. The ends were cut back, 7 bases at V and 0 bases at J, with 12 bases in the middle. The CDR3 has 14 residues. The CDR3: CASKYTGANYGYTF. The DNA of the CDR3 is TGTGCCAGCAAATACACAGGCGCTAACTATGGCTACACCTTC.

V and J are TRBV27 and TRBJ2-5; TRBD1 matches at 8 bases. The CDR3 runs 16 residues. Germline CDR1 reads MNHEY; CDR2 reads SMNVEV (reference sequence). V was pared by 0 bases and J by 5 bases, with 8 bases of the junction left unmatched. The chain's CDR3 is CASSLSGNRGYETQYF. CDR3 nucleotide sequence: TGTGCCAGCAGTTTATCTGGGAACAGGGGGTACGAGACCCAGTACTTC.

CDR3 region: CASSWGAATTDTQYF. Here the CDR3 DNA reads TGTGCCAGCAGTTGGGGAGCGGCCACCACAGATACGCAGTATTTT. The chain combines TRBV27 with TRBJ2-3, with D possibly matching TRBD2 (5 bases). The CDR3 runs 15 residues. Trimming took 4 bases from V and 2 from J, leaving 13 bases between them. Germline V gene sequence: CDR1 MNHEY, CDR2 SMNVEV (reference sequence).

The table lists this clone with a few counts. This chain connects TRBV6-1 to TRBJ2-3; 9 nucleotides agree with TRBD2. The CDR3 runs 16 residues. The V gene end was trimmed by 4 bases and the J gene end by 6 bases; junction bases not matched to a gene: 11. Germline V gene data show CDR1 as MNHNS and CDR2 as SASEGT. In DNA, the CDR3 is TGTGCCAGCAGTGGTACTAGCGGGTTTGGGGACGATACGCAGTATTTT. Its protein is CASSGTSGFGDDTQYF.

The chain uses TRBV2 and TRBJ2-5; D is unresolved. The length of the CDR3 is 11 residues. The V gene lost 4 bases and the J gene lost 5 bases, with 5 bases spanning the gap. Germline lookup yields CDR1 SNHLY and CDR2 FYNNEI. CDR3 region: CASSGRETQYF. CDR3 sequence (DNA): TGTGCCAGCAGTGGTCGGGAGACCCAGTACTTC.

The chain uses TRBV19 and TRBJ1-2, with unresolved D. The ends were cut back, 5 bases at V and 4 bases at J, with 14 bases in the middle. Germline V gene lookup returns CDR1 LNHDA and CDR2 SQIVND (reference sequence). The CDR3 covers 14 residues. Written as DNA, the CDR3 is TGTGCCAGTAGTTGGACGGACTCAGGCTATGGCTACACCTTC. As protein: CASSWTDSGYGYTF. Full variable domain (remainder filled in from reference TRBV19 and TRBJ1-2): DGGITQSPKYLFRKEGQNVTLSCEQNLNHDAMYWYRQDPGQGLRLIYYSQIVNDFQKGDIAEGYSVSREKKESFPLTVTSAQKNPTAFYLCASSWTDSGYGYTFGSGTRLTVV.